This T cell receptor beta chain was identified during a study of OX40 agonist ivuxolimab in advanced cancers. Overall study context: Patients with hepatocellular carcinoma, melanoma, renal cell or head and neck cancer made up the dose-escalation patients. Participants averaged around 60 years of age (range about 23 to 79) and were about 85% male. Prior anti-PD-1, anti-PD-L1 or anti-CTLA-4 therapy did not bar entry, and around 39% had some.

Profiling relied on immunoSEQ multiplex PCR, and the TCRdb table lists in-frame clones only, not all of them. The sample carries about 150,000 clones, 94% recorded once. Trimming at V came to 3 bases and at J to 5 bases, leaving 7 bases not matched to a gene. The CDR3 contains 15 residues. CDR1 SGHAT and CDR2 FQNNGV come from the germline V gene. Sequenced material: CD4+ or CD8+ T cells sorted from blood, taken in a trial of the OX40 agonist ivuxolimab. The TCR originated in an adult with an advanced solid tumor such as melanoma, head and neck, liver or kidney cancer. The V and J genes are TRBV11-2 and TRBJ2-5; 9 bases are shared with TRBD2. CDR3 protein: CASSFHSSGKETQYF. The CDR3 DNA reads TGTGCCAGCAGCTTTCACTCTAGCGGGAAGGAGACCCAGTACTTC. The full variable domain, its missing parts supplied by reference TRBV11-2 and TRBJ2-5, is EAGVAQSPRYKIIEKRQSVAFWCNPISGHATLYWYQQILGQGPKLLIQFQNNGVVDDSQLPKDRFSAERLKGVDSTLKIQPAKLEDSAVYLCASSFHSSGKETQYFGPGTRLLVL.